This entry lists 5 T cell receptor beta chains sequenced from one sample in a study of T cell repertoires in cytomegalovirus infection. MiXCR, run by TCRdb on the reads, gives a single entry per CDR3 protein. The table has more than 200,000 distinct CDR3 sequences, roughly 9.1% seen once; the top ten hold about 14%. The sample was PBMCs. The receptors here all came from a human donor in good health (CMV status not recorded). Some clones in this sample may be carry-over from other donors' samples.

This clonotype was recorded many times. The chain combines TRBV7-2 with TRBJ2-6; a weak D match, TRBD2 (5 bases). The CDR3 length is 11 residues. Trimming pared 2 bases from V and 12 bases from J, leaving 5 bases between. The germline CDR1 and CDR2 sequences are SGHTA and FQGNSA. In nucleotides, the CDR3 is TGTGCCAGCAGCTTAAGCGGCGTCCTGACTTTC. Its protein product is CASSLSGVLTF.

This clonotype was detected many times. The rearrangement joins TRBV7-2 to TRBJ2-2, with 8 bases matching TRBD1. The CDR3 runs to 15 residues. V trimming: 1 base; J trimming: 5 bases; junction bases outside the gene matches: 3. The germline V gene has CDR1 SGHTA and CDR2 FQGNSA. The CDR3 spells CASSLGQGATGELFF. For the CDR3, the DNA is TGTGCCAGCAGCTTAGGCCAGGGGGCTACCGGGGAGCTGTTTTTT.

This clonotype showed up many times. V and J are TRBV7-2 and TRBJ2-1; D call uncertain. Germline loops: CDR1 SGHTA, CDR2 FQGNSA. The CDR3 spans 16 residues. V lost 1 base and J lost 3, with 13 bases in between. The CDR3 bases are TGTGCCAGCAGCTTAGGGTGGGATAAAGGCTACAATGAGCAGTTCTTC. This gives the protein CASSLGWDKGYNEQFF.

This clonotype was found many times. This chain uses TRBV6-1 with TRBJ2-1, with 9 bases fitting TRBD1. The germline gives CDR1 MNHNS, CDR2 SASEGT. This CDR3 contains 14 residues. V shed 5 bases and J 5 bases; nucleotides not matched to a gene: 4. The CDR3 loop reads CASSSWTGDNEQFF. CDR3 coding DNA: TGTGCCAGCAGTTCTTGGACAGGGGACAATGAGCAGTTCTTC.

This clonotype was observed a few times. This chain joins TRBV6-2 or TRBV6-3 and TRBJ1-1, with TRBD1 as a possible D gene (5 bases). The CDR3 covers 14 residues. V shed 6 bases and J shed 1 base, with 12 bases lying between them. In germline, CDR1 is MNHEY, CDR2 SVGEGT. CDR3 sequence reads: CASRRDGWNTEAFF. The DNA of the CDR3 is TGTGCCAGCAGGAGGGACGGCTGGAACACTGAAGCTTTCTTT.